This paragraph reports one T cell receptor beta chain. Its binding antigen is unknown. No qualities accompany the bases; no much larger clone lies one base away. CDR1 and CDR2, looked up from the germline V gene, are SGHTA and FQGNSA. From the cysteine through the phenylalanine, the CDR3 covers 15 amino acids. Only the CDR3 region is kept as DNA, spanning 45 bases read in frame from base 1. At the junction V is shortened by 1 base and J by 0 bases, with 7 bases in between. The library was built by means of 5' RACE. Reads for this sample came from an Illumina HiSeq 2000. Template switching introduced a universal primer binding site; the final cDNA contained a unique molecular identifier, enabling accurate counting of TCR cDNA molecules. First-strand cDNA for TCR alpha and beta chains was synthesized from specific primers in the conserved constant-segment region. To control for contamination, every cDNA library was double barcoded, receiving both a SMART-Mk sample barcode and Illumina barcodes. TruSeq adapter sequences and Illumina sample barcodes were added in two successive PCR steps. The Illumina HiSeq platform was used with custom primers to sequence TCR alpha and beta cDNA libraries. As for the original processing: MiGEC was used to process raw reads and extract unique molecular identifiers, and MiXCR was used to find CDR3 positions. For each individual, recombination models were inferred using an EM algorithm with the repgenHMM and IGoR tools. The analysis of shared clonotypes was done with the tcR package in R, with sharing normalized by the product of cloneset sizes. To study raw recombination free of thymic and clonal selection effects, out-of-frame nonproductive sequences were analyzed. Through fastp at Q25 and MiXCR, TCRdb rebuilt clones from the public reads, retaining in-frame beta chains. Under each unique CDR3 protein, matching rows form one entry showing the most common genes and DNA. It is TCRdb's table, rather than the study itself, that gives the V and J calls and clone size. Here the sample has about 280,000 distinct CDR3 sequences; less than 9% occur a single time. The ten largest account for 2% to 2.5% of the sample.

The data are from a study of identical twins (dated by TCRdb to between 2015 and 2016). At the level of the whole study: To test whether fetal clonotypes persist, this study deep-sequenced TCR alpha and beta repertoires from monozygotic twins, from unrelated adults of various ages, and from cord blood. To rule out contamination, replicate twin experiments were performed at different times with different library preparation protocols. Summary of the overall study and its limitations: A weaker excess of twin sharing was found in beta out-of-frame sequences because the signal-to-noise ratio was lowered by fewer shared sequences. Invariant T cells such as MAIT and iNKT could partly confound zero-insertion analyses, though diverse VJ usage argued against this for most clonotypes. Because the same donors could not be followed over many years, the conclusions depended on cross-sectional statistical analysis. Fewer insertions were carried by abundant cord blood beta clonotypes, a similar but weaker trend appeared in young adult naive repertoires, and no such trend appeared in memory repertoires. In monozygotic twins, out-of-frame TCR alpha sharing was systematically underestimated by recombination models, although the models agreed with sharing between unrelated individuals. Out-of-frame TCR alpha sequences shared between twins showed an excess of low generation-probability sequences compared with coincidental sharing between unrelated individuals.

Every donor in the study was a healthy Caucasian. The twin cohort comprised three pairs of female monozygotic twins, all aged roughly 18 to 30 years. Miltenyi CD45RO+ enrichment and human naive T-cell isolation kits were used to isolate memory (CD45RO+) and naive T cells from PBMC. The same sample was also studied in work on yellow fever vaccine responses in identical twins. According to the second study: The authors reported that the T cell response to vaccination in identical twins appeared partly convergent and partly personalized. In the study, vaccine-responding T cell clones were precisely tracked in identical twins.

The chain is made from TRBV7-2 and TRBJ1-3; the D gene lacks a confident call. The sequence was collected from a woman aged 18-30 years in good health. Sequencing input: memory (CD45RO+) T cells sorted from blood. The cell subset or site label, read with the paper, signifies: CD45RO+ enriched T cells. The nucleotide sequence reads as follows: TGTGCCAGCAGCTTAGTATCCCTCTCTGGAAACACCATATATTTT. This sequence encodes CASSLVSLSGNTIYF. Beyond the CDR3, the reference TRBV7-2 and TRBJ1-3 genes provide the residues; the full variable domain reads: GAGVSQSPSNKVTEKGKDVELRCDPISGHTALYWYRQSLGQGLEFLIYFQGNSAPDKSGLPSDRFSAERTGGSVSTLTIQRTQQEDSAVYLCASSLVSLSGNTIYFGEGSWLTVV.